The 12 T cell receptor beta chains presented below share a single source sample, sequenced in a study of T cell responses to AZD1222 COVID-19 vaccine. Clones were sequenced by immunoSEQ multiplex PCR, and TCRdb holds only the in-frame ones, with some missing. Altogether about 66,000 clones are present, less than 85% being singletons, with the ten largest covering approximately 23%. The source was peripheral blood, collected on day 0 of MenACWY control vaccination. Receptor source: an adult in good health.

This chain links TRBV4-3 with TRBJ2-1; D is unclear. V lost 4 bases, J lost 4 bases, and 8 bases lay in between. This CDR3 region has 13 residues. Germline assignment: CDR1 LGHNA and CDR2 YSLEER. This CDR3 reads CASSPTVYNEQFF. The CDR3 DNA is TGCGCCAGCAGCCCGACGGTTTACAATGAGCAGTTCTTC.

The rearrangement joins TRBV27 to TRBJ1-2, with D perhaps TRBD1 (6 bases). This CDR3 has 13 residues. The germline V and J ends were trimmed by 6 bases and 4 bases, with 12 bases remaining between them. The germline CDR1 and CDR2 sequences are MNHEY and SMNVEV (reference sequence). CDR3 bases: TGTGCCAGCAGAGGGGGTGGGGGCTATGGCTACACCTTC. Encoded protein: CASRGGGGYGYTF.

The chain employs TRBV9 and TRBJ1-2, with D maybe TRBD1 (6 bases). The germline gives CDR1 SGDLS, CDR2 YYNGEE. Trimming shortened V by 4 bases and J by 2 bases, and 15 bases separated the two germline ends. This CDR3 spans 15 amino acids. The CDR3 loop reads CASSPGTGTNYGYTF. DNA for the CDR3: TGTGCCAGCAGCCCGGGCACAGGGACCAACTATGGCTACACCTTC.

The chain combines TRBV27 with TRBJ2-1, with 10 bases identical to TRBD2. The CDR3 extends over 15 amino acids. Unmatched junction bases numbered 4, after V lost 4 bases and J lost 4 bases. Germline V gives CDR1 MNHEY, CDR2 SMNVEV (reference sequence). The CDR3 DNA sequence: TGTGCCAGCAGTTCATCAGCGGGGGGGTACAATGAGCAGTTCTTC. Translation gives CASSSSAGGYNEQFF.

V usage is TRBV30 and J usage is TRBJ2-7; 7 bases match TRBD1. The germline gives CDR1 GTSNPN, CDR2 SVGIG (reference sequence). Trimming took 0 bases from V and 9 from J; bases not matched to a gene: 8. CDR3 length: 13 amino acids. The CDR3: CAWSVRTGTVQYF. The DNA of the CDR3 is TGTGCCTGGAGTGTAAGGACAGGCACGGTGCAGTACTTC.

The chain combines TRBV5-4 with TRBJ2-1, with a weak D call TRBD1 (6 bases). The V end was cut by 5 bases, the J end by 9 bases, with 9 bases between. CDR3 size: 11 residues. The germline gives CDR1 SGHNT, CDR2 YYREEE (reference sequence). The DNA of the CDR3 is TGTGCCAGCAGTTCCAGGGGTGAGCAGTTCTTC. This codes for CASSSRGEQFF.

The chain employs TRBV28 and TRBJ1-4; no reliable D call. The CDR3 length is 14 residues. CDR1 MDHEN and CDR2 SYDVKM come from the germline V gene. V was trimmed by 3 bases and J by 7 bases, leaving 12 bases between them. This CDR3 is CASSFQPNSEKLFF. CDR3 DNA sequence: TGTGCCAGCAGTTTTCAACCTAATAGTGAAAAACTGTTTTTT.

The chain carries TRBV6-6 and TRBJ2-7; D may be TRBD2 (7 bases). V was trimmed by 5 bases and J by 5 bases, leaving 22 bases between them. This CDR3 region has 16 residues. The germline gives CDR1 MNHNY, CDR2 SVGAGI (reference sequence). CDR3 region: CASSNIGGRDYHEQYF. The DNA for the CDR3 is TGTGCCAGCAGTAACATCGGGGGGCGCGATTACCACGAGCAGTACTTC.

This chain links TRBV5-4 with TRBJ1-1; 7 nucleotides match TRBD1. CDR3 size: 16 residues. The V gene's germline CDR1 is SGHNT and CDR2 YYREEE (reference sequence). V lost 5 bases, J lost 1 base, and 11 bases stayed unmatched. CDR3 protein: CASRPGTAPSNTEAFF. For the CDR3, the DNA is TGTGCCAGCAGGCCCGGGACAGCGCCCTCGAACACTGAAGCTTTCTTT.

V gene TRBV19 combines with J gene TRBJ1-5; perhaps TRBD1 as D (6 bases). The germline V and J ends were trimmed by 2 bases and 3 bases, with 17 bases remaining between them. Germline CDR1 and CDR2: LNHDA and SQIVND (reference sequence). The CDR3 covers 17 residues. The CDR3 DNA reads as TGTGCCAGTAGTATACGGAGACAGGCTTCGATCAATCAGCCCCAGCATTTT. Amino acids: CASSIRRQASINQPQHF.

This clone was recorded only once. The V and J genes are TRBV3-1 (or the pseudogene TRBV3-2) and TRBJ1-6, with D perhaps matching TRBD1 (5 bases). There are 14 residues in the CDR3. Germline lookup yields CDR1 LGHDT and CDR2 YNNKEL (reference sequence). The V gene lost 5 bases and the J gene lost 10 bases, with 15 bases spanning the gap. CDR3 residues: CASSETGTRSPLHF. The CDR3 DNA follows: TGTGCCAGCAGCGAAACCGGGACTAGGTCACCCCTCCACTTT.

The chain couples TRBV19 to TRBJ1-5; 7 positions match TRBD1. V was clipped by 5 bases and J by 7 bases; unmatched bases: 11. CDR3 size: 15 residues. CDR1 and CDR2 from the germline V gene are LNHDA and SQIVND (reference sequence). CDR3 coding DNA: TGTGCCAGTAGTGAAGGGCCAGGGGGAAGGCAGCCCCAGCATTTT. This encodes CASSEGPGGRQPQHF.